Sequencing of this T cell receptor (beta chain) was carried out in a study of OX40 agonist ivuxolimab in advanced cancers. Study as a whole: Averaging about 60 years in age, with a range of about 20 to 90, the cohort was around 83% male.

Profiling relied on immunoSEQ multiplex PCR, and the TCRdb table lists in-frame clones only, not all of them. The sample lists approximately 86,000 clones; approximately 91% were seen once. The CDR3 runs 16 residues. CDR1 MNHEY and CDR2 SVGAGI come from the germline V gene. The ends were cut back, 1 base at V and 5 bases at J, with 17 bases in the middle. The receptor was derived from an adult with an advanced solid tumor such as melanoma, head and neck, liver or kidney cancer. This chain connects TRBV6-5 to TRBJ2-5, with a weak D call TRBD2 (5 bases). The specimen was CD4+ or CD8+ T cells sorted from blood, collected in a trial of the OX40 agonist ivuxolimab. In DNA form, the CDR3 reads TGTGCCAGCAGTTACTGGCCAGGTGCTCGAGGGGAGACCCAGTACTTC. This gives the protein CASSYWPGARGETQYF.